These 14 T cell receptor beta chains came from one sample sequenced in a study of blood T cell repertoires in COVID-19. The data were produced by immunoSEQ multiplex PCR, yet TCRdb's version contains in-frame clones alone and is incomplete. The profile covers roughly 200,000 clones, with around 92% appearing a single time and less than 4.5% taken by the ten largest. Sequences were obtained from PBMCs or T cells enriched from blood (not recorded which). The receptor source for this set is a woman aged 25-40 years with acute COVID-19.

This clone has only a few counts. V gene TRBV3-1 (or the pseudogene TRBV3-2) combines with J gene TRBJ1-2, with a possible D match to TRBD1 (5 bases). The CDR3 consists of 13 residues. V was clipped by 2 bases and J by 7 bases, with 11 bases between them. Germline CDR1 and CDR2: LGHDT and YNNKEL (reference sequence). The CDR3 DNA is TGTGCCAGCAGCCAAATCCAGGGTGGTGGCTACACCTTC. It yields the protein CASSQIQGGGYTF.

The CDR3 bases are TGTGCCAGCAGTGAATTGCAGGGATTCACCGGGGAGCTGTTTTTT. This encodes CASSELQGFTGELFF. The V gene is TRBV25-1, the J gene TRBJ2-2; a weak D match, TRBD1 (5 bases). CDR1 and CDR2 (germline): MGHDK, SYGVNS. V lost 1 base, J lost 4 bases, and 10 bases lay in between. The CDR3 is 15 residues long.

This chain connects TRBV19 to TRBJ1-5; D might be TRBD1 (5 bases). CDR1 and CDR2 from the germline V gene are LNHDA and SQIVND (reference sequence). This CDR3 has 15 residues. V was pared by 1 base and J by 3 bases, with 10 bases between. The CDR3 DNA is TGTGCCAGTAGTATAGTTTCAGGGTTCAATCAGCCCCAGCATTTT. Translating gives CASSIVSGFNQPQHF.

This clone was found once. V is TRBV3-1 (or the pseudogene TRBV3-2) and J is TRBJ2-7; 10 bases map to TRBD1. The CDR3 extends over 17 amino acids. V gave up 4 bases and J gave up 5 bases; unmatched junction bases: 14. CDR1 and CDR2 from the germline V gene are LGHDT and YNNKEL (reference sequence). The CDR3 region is CASSRRDRGPRFDEQYF. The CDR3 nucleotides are TGTGCCAGCAGCCGCCGGGACAGGGGCCCGCGCTTTGACGAGCAGTACTTC.

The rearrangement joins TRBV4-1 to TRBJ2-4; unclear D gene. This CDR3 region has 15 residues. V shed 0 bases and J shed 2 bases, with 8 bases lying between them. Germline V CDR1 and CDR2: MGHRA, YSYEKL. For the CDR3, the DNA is TGCGCCAGCAGCCAAGATCGACTGTCCAAAAACATTCAGTACTTC. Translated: CASSQDRLSKNIQYF.

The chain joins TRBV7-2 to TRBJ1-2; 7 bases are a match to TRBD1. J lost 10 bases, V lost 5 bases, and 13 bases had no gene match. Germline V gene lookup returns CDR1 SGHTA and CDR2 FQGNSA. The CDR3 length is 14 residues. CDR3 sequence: CASSPRGGQADYTF. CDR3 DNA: TGTGCCAGCAGCCCAAGGGGCGGACAGGCGGACTACACCTTC.

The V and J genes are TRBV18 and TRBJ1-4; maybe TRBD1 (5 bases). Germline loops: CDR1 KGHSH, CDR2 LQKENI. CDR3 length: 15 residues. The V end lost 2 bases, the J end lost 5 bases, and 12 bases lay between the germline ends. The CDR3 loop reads CASSPNFGGNEKLFF. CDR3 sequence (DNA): TGTGCCAGCTCACCAAATTTCGGGGGGAATGAAAAACTGTTTTTT.

This chain's CDR3 is CASSQVGTGVYEQYF. The CDR3 DNA follows: TGCGCCAGCAGCCAAGTTGGGACAGGGGTATACGAGCAGTACTTC. V usage is TRBV4-1 and J usage is TRBJ2-7, with TRBD1 matching 10 bases. Germline CDR1 MGHRA, CDR2 YSYEKL. V shed 1 base, J shed 4 bases, and the junction held 4 bases outside the gene matches. This CDR3 contains 15 residues.

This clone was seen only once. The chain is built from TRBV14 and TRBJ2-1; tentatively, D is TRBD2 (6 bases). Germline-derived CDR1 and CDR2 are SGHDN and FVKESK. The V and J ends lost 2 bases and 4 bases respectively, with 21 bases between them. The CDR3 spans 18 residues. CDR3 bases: TGTGCCAGCAGCCAACGAAACCGACTAGACCGAGGGTACAATGAGCAGTTCTTC. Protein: CASSQRNRLDRGYNEQFF.

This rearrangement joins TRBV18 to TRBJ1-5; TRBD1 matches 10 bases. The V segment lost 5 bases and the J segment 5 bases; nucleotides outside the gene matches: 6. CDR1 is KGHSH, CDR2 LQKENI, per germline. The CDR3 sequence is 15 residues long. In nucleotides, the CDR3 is TGTGCCAGCTCAACCGGGACAGGGGACTATCAGCCCCAGCATTTT. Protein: CASSTGTGDYQPQHF.

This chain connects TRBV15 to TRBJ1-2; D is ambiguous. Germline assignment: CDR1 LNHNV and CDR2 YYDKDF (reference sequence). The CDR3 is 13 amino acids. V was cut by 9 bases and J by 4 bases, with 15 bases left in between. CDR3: CATDQTGSYGYTF. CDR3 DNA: TGTGCCACAGACCAGACGGGGTCCTATGGCTACACCTTC.

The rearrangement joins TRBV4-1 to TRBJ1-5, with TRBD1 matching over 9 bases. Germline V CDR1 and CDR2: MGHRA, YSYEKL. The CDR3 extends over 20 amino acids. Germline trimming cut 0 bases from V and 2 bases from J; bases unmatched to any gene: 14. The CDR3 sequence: CASSQDNEQGARGGNQPQHF. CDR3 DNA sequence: TGCGCCAGCAGCCAAGATAACGAACAGGGGGCGCGAGGGGGCAATCAGCCCCAGCATTTT.

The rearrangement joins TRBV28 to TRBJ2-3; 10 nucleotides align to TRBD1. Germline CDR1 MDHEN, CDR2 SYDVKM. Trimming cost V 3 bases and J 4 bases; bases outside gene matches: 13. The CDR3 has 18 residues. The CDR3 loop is CASSFQNHRDRGPDTQYF. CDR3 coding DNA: TGTGCCAGCAGTTTCCAAAACCACCGGGACAGGGGACCAGATACGCAGTATTTT.

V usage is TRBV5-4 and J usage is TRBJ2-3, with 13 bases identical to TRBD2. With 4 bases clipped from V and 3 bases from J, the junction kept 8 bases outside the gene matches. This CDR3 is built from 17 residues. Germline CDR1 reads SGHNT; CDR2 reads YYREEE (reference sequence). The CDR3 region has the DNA TGTGCCAGCAGCCAACTAGCGGGGGGGCCGAGGACAGATACGCAGTATTTT. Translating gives CASSQLAGGPRTDTQYF.